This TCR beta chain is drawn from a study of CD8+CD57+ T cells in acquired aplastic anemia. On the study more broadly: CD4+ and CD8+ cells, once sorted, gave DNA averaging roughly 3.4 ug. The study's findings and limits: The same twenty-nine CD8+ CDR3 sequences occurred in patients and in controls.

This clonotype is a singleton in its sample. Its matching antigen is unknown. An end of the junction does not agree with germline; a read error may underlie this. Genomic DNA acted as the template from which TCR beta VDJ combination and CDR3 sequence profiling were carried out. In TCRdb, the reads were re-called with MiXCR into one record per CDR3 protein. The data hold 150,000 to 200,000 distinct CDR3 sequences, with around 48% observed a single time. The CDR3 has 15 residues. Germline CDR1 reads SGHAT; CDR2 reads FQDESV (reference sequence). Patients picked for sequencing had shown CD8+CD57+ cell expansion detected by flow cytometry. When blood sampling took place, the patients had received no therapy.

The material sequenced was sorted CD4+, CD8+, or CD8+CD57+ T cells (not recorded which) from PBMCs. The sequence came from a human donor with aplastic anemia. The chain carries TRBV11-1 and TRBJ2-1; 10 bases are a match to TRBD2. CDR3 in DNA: TGTGCCAGCAGCTTAAGCGGGAGGGCCTACAGTGAGCAGTTCTTC. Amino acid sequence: CASSLSGRAYSEQFF. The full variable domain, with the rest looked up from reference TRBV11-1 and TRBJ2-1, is EAEVAQSPRYKITEKSQAVAFWCDPISGHATLYWYRQILGQGPELLVQFQDESVVDDSQLPKDRFSAERLKGVDSTLKIQPAELGDSAMYLCASSLSGRAYSEQFFGPGTRLTVL.